The sample holds many counts of the clone carrying this T cell receptor (beta chain). What it binds is unknown. This CDR3 region has 12 residues. Deletions cut 7 bases from V and 0 bases from J, with 7 bases between. Germline V gene sequence: CDR1 MNHNS, CDR2 SASEGT. It was RNA transcripts that yielded the amplified TCR beta CDR3 regions. First-round RT-PCR targeting the TCR CDR3 was performed with the HTBI primer set. TCRdb fed the multiplex PCR reads into MiXCR, producing one record per CDR3 protein. The repertoire includes 450,000 to 650,000 distinct CDR3 sequences, 20% of them detected once, and about a quarter sits in the top ten. This sample is drawn from a study of T cells in Graves' hyperthyroidism and ophthalmopathy. General study results and limits: Blood samples included most of the expanded thyroid clonotypes exceeding 0.001.

Hyperthyroidism in the patients, aged 18 to 65, was newly diagnosed and under 2 months in duration. Uncontrolled infections, other autoimmune diseases, pregnancy or lactation led to exclusion of patients. Sequenced sample: blood. The receptor comes from a man aged 18 to 35 with Graves' hyperthyroidism. The rearrangement links TRBV6-1 to TRBJ2-7, with D perhaps TRBD2 (5 bases). In DNA form, the CDR3 reads TGTGCCAGCACGGGGTACTCCTACGAGCAGTACTTC. Translating gives CASTGYSYEQYF.